This TCR beta chain was found in a study of beta chain features in type 1 diabetes (dated by TCRdb to 2017 to 2018). As for the study more broadly: Mean age, gender distribution, total cell number and subset yield did not differ between patients and healthy donors. Naive and central memory subsets were obtained from all 30 or so donors, but regulatory and stem cell-like memory subsets were isolated from only 8 patients and about 8 healthy donors. A total of about 110 million sorted cells were examined across all samples, and the number of cells per subset was strongly correlated with RNA yield. The study compared the TCRB repertoires of sorted circulating CD4+ T cell subsets in recently diagnosed type 1 diabetes patients with those in matched healthy donors.

The High Capacity cDNA Reverse Transcription Kit was used to reverse transcribe all of the isolated RNA, meaning that expressed TCRB transcripts were what got sequenced. Naive, central memory and regulatory T cell samples underwent deep immunoSEQ sequencing, averaging roughly 3.4 million total reads per sample. After sorted cells were lysed in RLT buffer, RNA was extracted with DNase-treated RNeasy Micro or Mini kits, with the choice depending on cell number. To prevent cross-contamination, each cell subset was processed individually, whereas patient and healthy donor samples were processed jointly. The immunoSEQ multiplex PCR was used to amplify TCRB sequences from cDNA, yielding 87-bp fragments that span the CDR3 region. Sequencing of the amplicons was performed on the Illumina HiSeq platform. As for how the authors treated the data: Synthetic template baselines were used to correct PCR bias computationally, reads within Hamming distance 2 were collapsed together, and singletons that could not be merged were discarded. Reads were aligned against IMGT so that V, D and J genes, CDR3 length and insertions or deletions at six rearrangement sites could be assigned. Clonotype counts were normalized to sorted cell number within each subset before computing true diversity and Gini coefficients with the tcR R package. The overlap coefficient, calculated on TCRB nucleotide sequences, was used to quantify repertoire sharing. TCRdb limited this immuneACCESS table to in-frame rearrangements with V and J called. A share of clones is missing; checked studies link under half to unresolved V genes, and the rest is unexplained. V and J calls and clone size follow that table, whereas D and trimming were derived from the DNA. In all, the sample holds about 290,000 clones, and approximately 8.1% of those were seen once. Jointly, the top ten make up 0.9% to 1.2% of the sample.

The study at large found these results: Naive, central memory and regulatory TCRB repertoires appeared more similar among patients than among healthy donors. Because cDNA was sequenced instead of genomic DNA, activated cells with high expression could be over-represented, although the groups did not differ in activation or CD3 levels. A moderate but significant shortening of TCRB CDR3 length was observed in type 1 diabetes patients in all four CD4+ subsets. Patients with type 1 diabetes made fewer insertions and deleted more nucleotides at VDJ recombination sites, implying thymic rearrangement abnormalities. Shorter templates might have been favored by PCR, but patient and control samples were amplified and corrected together, so both groups would have been affected equally by any skew. Because the HLA sub-analyses included only small numbers of individuals, any influence of HLA type on TCRB rearrangement was left unresolved.

A single peripheral blood draw of around 120 mL on average was collected from each donor into heparinised tubes. Naive, central memory, regulatory and stem cell-like memory CD4+ T cells were sorted on a BD FACSAria II using a panel including CD45RO, CCR7, CD25, CD127, CD95 and CD27. All sorted populations exceeded 95% purity. PBMCs were separated immediately by Lymphoprep density gradient centrifugation and were stained directly, without being cultured. So that batch effects would be minimized, each experiment stained and sorted samples in pairs, pairing one healthy donor with one patient. This clone turned up a few times. Its specific antigen is unknown. Per-base quality was not reported, and no clone a single base away is much larger than it. The TCR originated in a woman younger than 30 in good health. The sample comprised central memory CD4+ T cells from blood.

The DNA reads TGTGCCAGCAGGTACCCTGCGATTGGAAACACCATATATTTT. This codes for CASRYPAIGNTIYF. The V gene is TRBV6-6 and the J gene is TRBJ1-3; the D gene cannot be named for sure. The CDR3 goes from the cysteine to the phenylalanine over 14 residues. The sequence is cut down to CDR3 DNA, 42 bases in frame from base 1. V and J are truncated by 6 bases and 3 bases respectively, leaving an intervening sequence of 12 bases. CDR1 is given as MNHNY and CDR2 as SVGAGI, both from the germline V gene (reference sequence).